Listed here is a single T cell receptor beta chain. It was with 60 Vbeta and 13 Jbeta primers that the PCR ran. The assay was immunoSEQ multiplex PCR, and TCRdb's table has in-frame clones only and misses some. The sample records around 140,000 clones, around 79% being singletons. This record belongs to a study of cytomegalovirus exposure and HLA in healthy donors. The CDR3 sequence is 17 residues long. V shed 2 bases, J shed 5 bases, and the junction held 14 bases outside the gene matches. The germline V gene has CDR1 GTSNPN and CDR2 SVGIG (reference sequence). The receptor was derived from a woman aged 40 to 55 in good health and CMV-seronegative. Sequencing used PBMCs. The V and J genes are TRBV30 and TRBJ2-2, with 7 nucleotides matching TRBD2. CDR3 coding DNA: TGTGCCTGGAGTACTTCCCGGAAGTGGGGGGGAACCGGGGAGCTGTTTTTT. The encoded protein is CAWSTSRKWGGTGELFF.